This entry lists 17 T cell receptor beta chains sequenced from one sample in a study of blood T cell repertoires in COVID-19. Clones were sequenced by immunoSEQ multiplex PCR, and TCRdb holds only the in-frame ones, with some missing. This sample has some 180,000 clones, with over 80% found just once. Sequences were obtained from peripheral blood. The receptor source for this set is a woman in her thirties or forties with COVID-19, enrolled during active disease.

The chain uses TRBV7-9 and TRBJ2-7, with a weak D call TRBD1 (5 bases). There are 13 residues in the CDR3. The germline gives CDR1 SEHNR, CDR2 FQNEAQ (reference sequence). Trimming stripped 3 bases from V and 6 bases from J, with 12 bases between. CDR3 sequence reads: CASSLGLVPEQYF. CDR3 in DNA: TGTGCCAGCAGCTTGGGGCTGGTTCCCGAGCAGTACTTC.

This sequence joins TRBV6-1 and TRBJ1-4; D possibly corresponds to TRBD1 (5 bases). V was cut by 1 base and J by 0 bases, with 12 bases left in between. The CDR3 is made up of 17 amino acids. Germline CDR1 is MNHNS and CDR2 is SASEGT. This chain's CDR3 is CASSEVGGWATNEKLFF. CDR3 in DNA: TGTGCCAGCAGTGAAGTCGGGGGATGGGCAACTAATGAAAAACTGTTTTTT.

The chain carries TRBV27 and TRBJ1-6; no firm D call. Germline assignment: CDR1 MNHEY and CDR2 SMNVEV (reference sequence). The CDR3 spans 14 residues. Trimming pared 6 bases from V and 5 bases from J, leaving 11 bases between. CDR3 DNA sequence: TGTGCCAGCAGCCACCGGGAACATAATTCACCCCTCCACTTT. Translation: CASSHREHNSPLHF.

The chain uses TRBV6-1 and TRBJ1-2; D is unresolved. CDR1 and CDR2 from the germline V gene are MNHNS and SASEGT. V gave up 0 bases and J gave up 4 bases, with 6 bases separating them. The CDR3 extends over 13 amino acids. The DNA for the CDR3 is TGTGCCAGCAGTGAAGCGTGGAGCTATGGCTACACCTTC. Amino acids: CASSEAWSYGYTF.

This chain's CDR3 is CASSLEGDPNTEAFF. The CDR3, as DNA: TGCGCCAGCAGCTTGGAGGGGGATCCGAACACTGAAGCTTTCTTT. V gene TRBV5-1 combines with J gene TRBJ1-1; D possibly corresponds to TRBD1 (6 bases). Germline loops: CDR1 SGHRS, CDR2 YFSETQ. The V end lost 0 bases, the J end lost 1 base, and 10 bases lay between the germline ends. The CDR3 is 15 amino acids.

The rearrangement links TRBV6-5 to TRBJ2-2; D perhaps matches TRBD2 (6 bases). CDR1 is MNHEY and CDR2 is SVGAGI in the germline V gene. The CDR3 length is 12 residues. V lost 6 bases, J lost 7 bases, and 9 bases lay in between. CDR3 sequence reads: CASSNGGGELFF. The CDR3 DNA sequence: TGTGCCAGCAGCAACGGGGGCGGGGAGCTGTTTTTT.

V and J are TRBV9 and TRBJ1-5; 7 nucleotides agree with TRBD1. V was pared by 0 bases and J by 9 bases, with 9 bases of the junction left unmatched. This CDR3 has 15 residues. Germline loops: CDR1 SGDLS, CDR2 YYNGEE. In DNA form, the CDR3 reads TGTGCCAGCAGCGTAGGAGGACAGGAGGGGTTGCCCCAGCATTTT. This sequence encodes CASSVGGQEGLPQHF.

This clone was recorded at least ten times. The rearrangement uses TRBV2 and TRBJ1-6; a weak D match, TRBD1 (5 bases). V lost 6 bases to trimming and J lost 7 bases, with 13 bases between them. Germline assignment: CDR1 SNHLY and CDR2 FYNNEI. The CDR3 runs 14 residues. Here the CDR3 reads CASRRGGENSPLHF. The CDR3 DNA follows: TGTGCCAGCAGGCGTGGGGGGGAAAATTCACCCCTCCACTTT.

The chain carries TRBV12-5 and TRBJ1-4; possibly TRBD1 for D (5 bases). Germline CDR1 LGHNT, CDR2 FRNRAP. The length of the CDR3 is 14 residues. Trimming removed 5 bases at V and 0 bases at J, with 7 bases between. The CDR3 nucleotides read TGTGCTAGTGGTCACAGGCCAACTAATGAAAAACTGTTTTTT. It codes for CASGHRPTNEKLFF.

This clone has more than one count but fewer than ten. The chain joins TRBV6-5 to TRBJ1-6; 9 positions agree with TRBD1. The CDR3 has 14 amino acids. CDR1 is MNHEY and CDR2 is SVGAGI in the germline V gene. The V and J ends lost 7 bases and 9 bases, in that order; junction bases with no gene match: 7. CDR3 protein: CASTRGTGSSPLHF. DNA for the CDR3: TGTGCCAGCACCCGCGGGACAGGGTCTTCACCCCTCCACTTT.

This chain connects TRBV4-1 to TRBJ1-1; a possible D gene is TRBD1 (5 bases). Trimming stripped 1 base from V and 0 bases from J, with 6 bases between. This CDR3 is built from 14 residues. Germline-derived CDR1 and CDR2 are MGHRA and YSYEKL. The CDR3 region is CASSQGQLNTEAFF. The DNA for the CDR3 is TGCGCCAGCAGCCAAGGACAGTTGAACACTGAAGCTTTCTTT.

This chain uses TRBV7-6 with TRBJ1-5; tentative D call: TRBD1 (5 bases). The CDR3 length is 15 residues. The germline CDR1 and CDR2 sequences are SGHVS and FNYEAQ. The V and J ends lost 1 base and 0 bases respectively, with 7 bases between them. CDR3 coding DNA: TGTGCCAGCAGCTTAGGCGGGGCTAGCAATCAGCCCCAGCATTTT. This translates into CASSLGGASNQPQHF.

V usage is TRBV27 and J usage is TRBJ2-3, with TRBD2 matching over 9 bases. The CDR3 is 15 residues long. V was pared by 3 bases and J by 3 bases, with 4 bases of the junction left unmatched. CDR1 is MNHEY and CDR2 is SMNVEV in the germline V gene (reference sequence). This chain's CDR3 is CASSFSSGTTDTQYF. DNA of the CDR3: TGTGCCAGCAGTTTTTCTAGCGGGACGACAGATACGCAGTATTTT.

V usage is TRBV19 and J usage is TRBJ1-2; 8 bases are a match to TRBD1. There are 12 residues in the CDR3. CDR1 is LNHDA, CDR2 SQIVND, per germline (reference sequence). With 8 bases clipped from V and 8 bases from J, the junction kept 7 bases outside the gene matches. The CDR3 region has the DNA TGTGCCAGTTTCCAGGGGGCTTGGGGCTACACCTTC. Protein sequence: CASFQGAWGYTF.

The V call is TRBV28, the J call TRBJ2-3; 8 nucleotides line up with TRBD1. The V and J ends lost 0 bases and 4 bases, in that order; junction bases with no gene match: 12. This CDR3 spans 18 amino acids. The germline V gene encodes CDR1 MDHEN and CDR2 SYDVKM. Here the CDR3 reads CASSLWGETGAGADTQYF. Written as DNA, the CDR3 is TGTGCCAGCAGTTTATGGGGCGAGACAGGGGCTGGGGCAGATACGCAGTATTTT.

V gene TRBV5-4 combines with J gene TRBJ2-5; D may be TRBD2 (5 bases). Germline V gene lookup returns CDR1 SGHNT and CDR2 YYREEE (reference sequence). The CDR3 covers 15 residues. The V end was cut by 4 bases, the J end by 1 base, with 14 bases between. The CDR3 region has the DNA TGTGCCAGCAGCCCGCGGACTCAAGTCCAAGAGACCCAGTACTTC. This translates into CASSPRTQVQETQYF. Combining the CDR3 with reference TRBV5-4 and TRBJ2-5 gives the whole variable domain ETGVTQSPTHLIKTRGQQVTLRCSSQSGHNTVSWYQQALGQGPQFIFQYYREEENGRGNFPPRFSGLQFPNYSSELNVNALELDDSALYLCASSPRTQVQETQYFGPGTRLLVL.

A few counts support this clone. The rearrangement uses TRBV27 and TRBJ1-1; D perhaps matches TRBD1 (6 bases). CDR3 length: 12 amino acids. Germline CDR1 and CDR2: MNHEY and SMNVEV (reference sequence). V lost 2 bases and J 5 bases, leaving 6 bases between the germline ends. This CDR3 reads CASSLRGTEAFF. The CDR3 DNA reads TGTGCCAGCAGTTTAAGGGGGACTGAAGCTTTCTTT.